These 24 T cell receptor beta chains were all obtained from the same sample, sequenced in a study of identical twins. TCRdb itself ran the 5' RACE reads through MiXCR, one entry per CDR3 protein. This table has 1.5 million to 2 million distinct CDR3 sequences, about 30% appearing once. The sample was cord blood. The receptors were gathered from a newborn girl in good health.

The rearrangement joins TRBV12-3 or TRBV12-4 to TRBJ1-2; D not certain. V was cut by 2 bases and J by 6 bases, with 13 bases left in between. This CDR3 is 14 amino acids long. This CDR3 reads CASSLRRQLHGYTF. The CDR3 nucleotides read TGTGCCAGCAGTTTACGGCGGCAACTACATGGCTACACCTTC.

The genes are TRBV4-1 and TRBJ2-3, with 11 bases aligning to TRBD2. Germline values: CDR1 MGHRA, CDR2 YSYEKL. After removal of 3 bases from V and 4 bases from J, the junction contained 3 bases not matched to a gene. CDR3 length equals 15 residues. CDR3 protein: CASSHISGRADTQYF. The DNA of the CDR3 is TGCGCCAGCAGCCATATTAGCGGGAGGGCAGATACGCAGTATTTT.

The genes are TRBV20-1 and TRBJ1-6, with 10 positions matching TRBD1. CDR3 length: 14 amino acids. V dropped 3 bases and J dropped 9; count of bases not matched to a gene: 5. The germline V gene encodes CDR1 DFQATT and CDR2 SNEGSKA (reference sequence). The CDR3 loop reads CSARGQGMGSPLHF. Here the CDR3 DNA reads TGCAGTGCTAGGGGACAGGGGATGGGTTCACCCCTCCACTTT.

This clonotype was seen only a few times. The rearrangement links TRBV9 to TRBJ1-2; D is ambiguous. V was cut by 1 base and J by 6 bases, with 10 bases left in between. The CDR3 totals 13 residues. The germline CDR1 and CDR2 sequences are SGDLS and YYNGEE. In DNA form, the CDR3 reads TGTGCCAGCAGCGTATCTAGGGAGGATGGCTACACCTTC. This gives the protein CASSVSREDGYTF.

This clonotype was detected a few times. The CDR3: CASRPYRGYEQYF. The CDR3 coding sequence is TGCGCCAGCAGACCCTACCGGGGCTACGAGCAGTACTTC. This sequence joins TRBV5-1 and TRBJ2-7; D may be TRBD2 (5 bases). The CDR3 has 13 residues. Trimming removed 5 bases from V and 3 bases from J, with 12 bases in between. From germline, CDR1 is SGHRS and CDR2 YFSETQ.

The chain carries TRBV2 and TRBJ2-1; 8 nucleotides agree with TRBD2. With 6 bases clipped from V and 5 bases from J, the junction kept 12 bases outside the gene matches. The CDR3 length is 16 residues. The germline gives CDR1 SNHLY, CDR2 FYNNEI. CDR3 in amino acids: CASRLQGAGGNNEQFF. The CDR3 DNA is TGTGCCAGCAGACTCCAAGGCGCGGGGGGTAACAATGAGCAGTTCTTC.

This clonotype was counted a few times. The chain couples TRBV3-1 to TRBJ1-6, with D perhaps matching TRBD1 (6 bases). CDR3 length: 15 residues. V gave up 0 bases and J gave up 8 bases, with 11 bases separating them. Germline V gene sequence: CDR1 LGHDT, CDR2 YNNKEL (reference sequence). The CDR3: CASSQDWGQDSPLHF. The DNA of the CDR3 is TGTGCCAGCAGCCAAGATTGGGGGCAGGATTCACCCCTCCACTTT.

This clonotype was found a few times. The rearrangement uses TRBV4-2 and TRBJ1-5, with unresolved D. The CDR3 extends over 14 amino acids. Germline V CDR1 and CDR2: LGHNA, YNFKEQ. Trimming stripped 1 base from V and 3 bases from J, with 7 bases between. CDR3 nucleotides: TGTGCCAGCAGCCAAGTGCCACCCAATCAGCCCCAGCATTTT. This translates into CASSQVPPNQPQHF.

This chain joins TRBV2 and TRBJ2-2; 7 positions agree with TRBD2. Germline values: CDR1 SNHLY, CDR2 FYNNEI. There are 15 residues in the CDR3. Trimming at V came to 6 bases and at J to 0 bases, leaving 4 bases not matched to a gene. This CDR3 is CASRREGPNTGELFF. CDR3 DNA sequence: TGTGCCAGCAGGAGGGAGGGTCCGAACACCGGGGAGCTGTTTTTT.

The rearrangement joins TRBV11-2 to TRBJ1-4; TRBD1 matches at 9 bases. With V trimmed by 4 bases and J by 7 bases, 4 bases remained unmatched. Germline V gene sequence: CDR1 SGHAT, CDR2 FQNNGV. The CDR3 sequence is 14 residues long. CDR3 DNA: TGTGCCAGCAGCTCACACAGGGGGCGTGAAAAACTGTTTTTT. Protein sequence: CASSSHRGREKLFF.

DNA of the CDR3: TGTGCCAGTAGTGCTACTAGCGGAGCAGATACGCAGTATTTT. It translates to CASSATSGADTQYF. The chain is built from TRBV19 and TRBJ2-3; 8 bases align to TRBD2. Germline V gene data show CDR1 as LNHDA and CDR2 as SQIVND (reference sequence). The CDR3 loop spans 14 amino acids. V shed 5 bases, J shed 4 bases, and the junction held 5 bases outside the gene matches.

The chain couples TRBV20-1 to TRBJ2-1, with TRBD2 matching 13 bases. Germline V gene sequence: CDR1 DFQATT, CDR2 SNEGSKA (reference sequence). V shed 3 bases and J 9 bases; nucleotides not matched to a gene: 5. CDR3 length: 14 amino acids. CDR3 coding DNA: TGCAGTGCTAGGAGACTAGCGGGAGGCGGTGAGCAGTTCTTC. Residues: CSARRLAGGGEQFF.

This clonotype occurred a few times. The V gene is TRBV11-2, the J gene TRBJ2-3, with 8 positions matching TRBD2. The V gene end was trimmed by 5 bases and the J gene end by 4 bases; junction bases not matched to a gene: 11. Germline V gene data show CDR1 as SGHAT and CDR2 as FQNNGV. This CDR3 contains 16 residues. The CDR3 region has the DNA TGTGCCAGCAGCCTCTCCGCGGGAGGAATGTCAGATACGCAGTATTTT. It specifies CASSLSAGGMSDTQYF.

The chain recombines TRBV5-1 with TRBJ2-3, with TRBD2 matching 12 bases. Germline V gene lookup returns CDR1 SGHRS and CDR2 YFSETQ. This CDR3 comprises 18 residues. J gave up 1 base and V 4 bases, and 10 bases lay outside the gene matches. In nucleotides, the CDR3 is TGCGCCAGCAGCCCGGGTCGACTAGCGGGAGCAGGCACAGATACGCAGTATTTT. Translated: CASSPGRLAGAGTDTQYF.

The chain uses TRBV29-1 and TRBJ1-1; D gene ambiguous. Germline CDR1 and CDR2: SQVTM and ANQGSEA. This CDR3 has 13 amino acids. V lost 0 bases to trimming and J lost 1 base, with 6 bases between them. This CDR3 reads CSVEDIQNTEAFF. In DNA form, the CDR3 reads TGCAGCGTTGAAGACATACAGAACACTGAAGCTTTCTTT.

Points on this clonotype: An end of the junction does not agree with germline; a read error may underlie this. The chain has TRBV12-3 or TRBV12-4 and TRBJ1-4, with 7 bases identical to TRBD1. The CDR3 sequence is 14 residues long. CDR3 nucleotides: TGTGTCAGCACCGAGGGGGCTCGGGCTGAAAAACTGTTTTTT. It yields the protein CVSTEGARAEKLFF.

This chain links TRBV29-1 with TRBJ2-7; perhaps TRBD1 as D (6 bases). Germline CDR1 reads SQVTM; CDR2 reads ANQGSEA. With 4 bases removed from V and 0 bases from J, the gap between germline ends came to 10 bases. The CDR3 runs to 13 residues. The CDR3 nucleotides read TGCAGCGTTGGAGGGGGTCCCTCCTACGAGCAGTACTTC. It is translated as CSVGGGPSYEQYF.

V usage is TRBV4-1 and J usage is TRBJ2-7; the match to TRBD2 covers 13 bases. The trim removed 0 bases at V and 3 bases at J, leaving 2 bases unmatched. The germline V gene has CDR1 MGHRA and CDR2 YSYEKL. This CDR3 region has 16 residues. The CDR3 region is CASSQDGLAGVYEQYF. Here the CDR3 DNA reads TGCGCCAGCAGCCAAGATGGACTAGCGGGAGTCTACGAGCAGTACTTC.

This sequence joins TRBV10-3 and TRBJ1-2; D not certain. Germline CDR1 ENHRY, CDR2 SYGVKD. The V and J ends lost 3 bases and 1 base respectively, with 6 bases between them. CDR3 size: 13 residues. The CDR3 DNA reads as TGTGCCATCAGTGACAGAAGTAACTATGGCTACACCTTC. It specifies CAISDRSNYGYTF.

Regarding this clonotype: With a much larger clone just one base away, this may be a read error. The chain recombines TRBV3-1 with TRBJ2-7; the match to TRBD2 covers 8 bases. The CDR3 is 14 residues long. Germline V gene sequence: CDR1 LGHDT, CDR2 YNNKEL (reference sequence). Trimming at V came to 2 bases and at J to 7 bases, leaving 7 bases not matched to a gene. CDR3 DNA: TGTGCCAGCAGCCAAAGCGGGGGCCACAATGAGCAGTACTTC. This encodes CASSQSGGHNEQYF.

This clonotype has just a few counts. The J gene is TRBJ2-1, the V gene TRBV4-2; D not resolved. Germline V gene sequence: CDR1 LGHNA, CDR2 YNFKEQ. V was shortened by 1 base and J by 0 bases, with 13 bases between the two germline ends. The CDR3 runs 17 residues. CDR3: CASSQADLESSYNEQFF. CDR3 sequence (DNA): TGTGCCAGCAGCCAAGCGGACCTAGAAAGCTCCTACAATGAGCAGTTCTTC.

The J gene is TRBJ2-3, the V gene TRBV29-1, with TRBD1 matching 10 bases. The V gene's germline CDR1 is SQVTM and CDR2 ANQGSEA. The CDR3 has 14 amino acids. Trimming removed 7 bases from V and 8 bases from J; junction bases left unmatched: 12. DNA of the CDR3: TGCAGCGACCTGACAGGGGGCCAGGGAGGTACGCAGTATTTT. It is translated as CSDLTGGQGGTQYF.

The rearrangement joins TRBV4-2 to TRBJ2-1, with D maybe TRBD2 (5 bases). The J call could be wrong; TRBJ2-7 is a better fit for the DNA end. Germline V gene lookup returns CDR1 LGHNA and CDR2 YNFKEQ. The CDR3 is made up of 18 amino acids. CDR3 region: CASSHRSQLGNSYNEQYF. CDR3 in DNA: TGTGCCAGCAGCCATCGCTCACAACTAGGAAACTCCTACAATGAGCAGTACTTC.

The chain joins TRBV4-2 to TRBJ1-4; D is perhaps TRBD1 (5 bases). Trimming pared 4 bases from V and 8 bases from J, leaving 20 bases between. The germline V gene encodes CDR1 LGHNA and CDR2 YNFKEQ. This CDR3 contains 16 residues. CDR3 protein: CASSPKAGRGAEKLFF. DNA for the CDR3: TGTGCCAGCAGCCCCAAGGCTGGGAGGGGCGCGGAAAAACTGTTTTTT.